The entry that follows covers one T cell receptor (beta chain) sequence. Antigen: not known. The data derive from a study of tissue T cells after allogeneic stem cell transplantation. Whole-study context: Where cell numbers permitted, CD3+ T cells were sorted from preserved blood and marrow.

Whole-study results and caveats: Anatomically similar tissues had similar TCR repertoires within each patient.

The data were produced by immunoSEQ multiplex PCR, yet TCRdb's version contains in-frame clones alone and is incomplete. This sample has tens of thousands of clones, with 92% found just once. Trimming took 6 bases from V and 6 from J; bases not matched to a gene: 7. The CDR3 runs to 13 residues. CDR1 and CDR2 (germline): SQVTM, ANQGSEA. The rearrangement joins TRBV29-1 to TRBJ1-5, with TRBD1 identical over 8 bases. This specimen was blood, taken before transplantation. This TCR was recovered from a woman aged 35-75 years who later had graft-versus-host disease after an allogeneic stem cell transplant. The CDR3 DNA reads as TGCAGCGTAAGGACAGGGAACGGTCAGCCCCAGCATTTT. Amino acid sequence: CSVRTGNGQPQHF.